This entry features one TCR beta chain sequence. The assay was immunoSEQ multiplex PCR, and TCRdb's table has in-frame clones only and misses some. The top ten hold less than 3.5% of the sample, which has 9,500 to 15,000 clones, over 75% seen once. These data belong to a study of control samples from healthy donors and cancer patients. Sequencing input: formalin-fixed, paraffin-embedded tissue. This TCR was sampled from a male donor with melanoma.

The CDR3 DNA is TGTGCCAGCATCGACGGTTGGAACACTGAAGCTTTCTTT. This codes for CASIDGWNTEAFF. The chain recombines TRBV7-8 with TRBJ1-1; D unresolved. The CDR3 runs to 13 residues. V lost 7 bases and J lost 1, with 10 bases in between. The germline V gene has CDR1 SGHVS and CDR2 FQNEAQ.